The clone carrying this T cell receptor (beta chain) was observed once. Its specificity is not known. The source of the sample is a study of T cell responses to AZD1222 COVID-19 vaccine. Germline V gene sequence: CDR1 MNHNY, CDR2 SVGAGI (reference sequence). V lost 2 bases to trimming and J lost 6 bases, with 10 bases between them. The CDR3 is made up of 13 amino acids. Profiling relied on immunoSEQ multiplex PCR, and the TCRdb table lists in-frame clones only, not all of them. The sample has roughly 200,000 clones; almost 90% are singletons. Points from the study as a whole: Epitopes outside B.1.351 and B.1.1.7 mutated regions reportedly drew nearly half of spike TCRs. White British ancestry dominated among donors, who included more females, and clonal diversity was possibly underestimated.

This receptor was obtained from an adult in good health. Sequenced material: peripheral blood, taken on day 0 of AZD1222 vaccination. The rearrangement joins TRBV6-6 to TRBJ1-1, with D perhaps matching TRBD1 (6 bases). This CDR3 is CASSYGGWAEAFF. CDR3 DNA: TGTGCCAGCAGTTACGGGGGCTGGGCTGAAGCTTTCTTT.